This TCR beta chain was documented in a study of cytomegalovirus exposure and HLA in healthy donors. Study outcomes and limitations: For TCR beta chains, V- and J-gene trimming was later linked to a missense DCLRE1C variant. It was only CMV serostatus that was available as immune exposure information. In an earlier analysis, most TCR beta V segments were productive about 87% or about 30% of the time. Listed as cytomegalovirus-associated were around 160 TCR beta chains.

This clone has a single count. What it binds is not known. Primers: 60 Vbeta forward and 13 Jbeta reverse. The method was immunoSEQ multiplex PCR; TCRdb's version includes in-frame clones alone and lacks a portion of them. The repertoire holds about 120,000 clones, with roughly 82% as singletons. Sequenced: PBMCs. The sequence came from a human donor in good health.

The CDR3 sequence: CASSLGSSGSSYNEQFF. The CDR3 DNA reads TGTGCCAGCAGCTTGGGTTCTAGCGGGAGCTCCTACAATGAGCAGTTCTTC. The chain is built from TRBV5-6 and TRBJ2-1, with 10 bases aligning to TRBD2. This CDR3 contains 17 residues. V trimming: 0 bases; J trimming: 0 bases; junction bases outside the gene matches: 3. CDR1 and CDR2 (germline): SGHDT, YYEEEE.